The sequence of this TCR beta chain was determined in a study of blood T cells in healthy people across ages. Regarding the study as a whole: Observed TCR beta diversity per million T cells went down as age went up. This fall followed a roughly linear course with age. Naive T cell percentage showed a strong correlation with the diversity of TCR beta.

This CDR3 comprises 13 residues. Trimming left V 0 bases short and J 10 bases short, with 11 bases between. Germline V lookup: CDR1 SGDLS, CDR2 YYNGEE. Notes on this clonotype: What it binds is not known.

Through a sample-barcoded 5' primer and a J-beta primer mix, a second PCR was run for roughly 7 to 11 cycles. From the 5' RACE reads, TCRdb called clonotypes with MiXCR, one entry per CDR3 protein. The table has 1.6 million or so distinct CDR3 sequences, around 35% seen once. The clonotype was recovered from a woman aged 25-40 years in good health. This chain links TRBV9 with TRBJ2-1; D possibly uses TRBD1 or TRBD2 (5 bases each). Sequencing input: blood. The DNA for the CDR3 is TGTGCCAGCAGCGTAGGGGCCGGGACGGAGCAGTTCTTC. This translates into CASSVGAGTEQFF.